A selection of T cell receptor beta chains follows, all from one sample in a study of blood T cell repertoires in COVID-19. Profiling relied on immunoSEQ multiplex PCR, and the TCRdb table lists in-frame clones only, not all of them. The data hold roughly 260,000 clones, with more than 65% observed a single time. Sample: peripheral blood. These receptors were taken from a woman aged 35 to 49 with active or convalescent COVID-19. Each CDR3 is given without its conserved first and last residue.

V: TRBV7-9
CDR3: ASSLVQPYTQY

V: TRBV3-1/TRBV3-2
CDR3: ASSHLDRGRTEAF

V: TRBV7-6
CDR3: ASSLALGGGNTGELF

V: TRBV15
CDR3: ATSWGRGSSYNEQF

V: TRBV7-6
CDR3: ASSRTGSNSPLH

V: TRBV5-5
CDR3: ASSLDRGNTEAF

V: TRBV7-6
CDR3: ASSLAGSYGYT

V: TRBV5-1
CDR3: ASSADRATNEKLF

V: TRBV6-5
CDR3: ATRWTVNTEAF

V: TRBV2
CDR3: ASSALSPDSGNTIY

V: TRBV5-5
CDR3: ASSPKQGREDQPQH

V: TRBV28
CDR3: ASTTGADGYT

V: TRBV6-5
CDR3: ASNKDRNQPQH

V: TRBV18
CDR3: ASSPQVQGARYGYT

V: TRBV28
CDR3: ASSLDRHLGTEAF